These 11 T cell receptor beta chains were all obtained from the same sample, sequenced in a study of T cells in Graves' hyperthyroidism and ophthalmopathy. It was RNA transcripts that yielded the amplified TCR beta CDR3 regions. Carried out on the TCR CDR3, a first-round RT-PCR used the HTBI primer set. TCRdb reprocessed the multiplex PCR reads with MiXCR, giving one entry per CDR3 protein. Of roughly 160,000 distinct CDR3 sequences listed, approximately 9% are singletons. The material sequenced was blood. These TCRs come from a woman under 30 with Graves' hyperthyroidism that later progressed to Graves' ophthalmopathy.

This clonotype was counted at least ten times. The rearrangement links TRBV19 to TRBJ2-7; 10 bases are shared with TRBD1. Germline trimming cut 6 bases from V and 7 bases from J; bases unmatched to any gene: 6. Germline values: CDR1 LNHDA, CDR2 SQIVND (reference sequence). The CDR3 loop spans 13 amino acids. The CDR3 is CASSRQGAREQYF. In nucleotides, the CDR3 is TGTGCCAGTAGCCGACAGGGGGCGAGGGAGCAGTACTTC.

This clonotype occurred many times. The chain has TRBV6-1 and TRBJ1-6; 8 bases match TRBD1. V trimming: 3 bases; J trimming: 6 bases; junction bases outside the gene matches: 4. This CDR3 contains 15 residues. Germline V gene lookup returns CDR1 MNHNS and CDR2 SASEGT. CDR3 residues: CASSDGQGANSPLHF. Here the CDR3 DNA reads TGTGCCAGCAGTGACGGTCAGGGGGCTAATTCACCCCTCCACTTT.

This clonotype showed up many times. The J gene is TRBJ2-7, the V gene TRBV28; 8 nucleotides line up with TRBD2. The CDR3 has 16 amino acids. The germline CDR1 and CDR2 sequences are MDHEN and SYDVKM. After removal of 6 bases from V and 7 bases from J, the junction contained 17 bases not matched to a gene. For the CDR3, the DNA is TGTGCCAGCAGCCAAGGACCGGGACTAGGGAGTTTAGAGCAGTACTTC. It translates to CASSQGPGLGSLEQYF.

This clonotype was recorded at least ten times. The CDR3 nucleotides read TGTGCCAGCAGTGGTGGGCGCAATCAGCCCCAGCATTTT. Amino acids: CASSGGRNQPQHF. The chain combines TRBV2 with TRBJ1-5; D unclear. The CDR3 is 13 amino acids. Germline V gene data show CDR1 as SNHLY and CDR2 as FYNNEI. Trimming left V 4 bases short and J 2 bases short, with 6 bases between.

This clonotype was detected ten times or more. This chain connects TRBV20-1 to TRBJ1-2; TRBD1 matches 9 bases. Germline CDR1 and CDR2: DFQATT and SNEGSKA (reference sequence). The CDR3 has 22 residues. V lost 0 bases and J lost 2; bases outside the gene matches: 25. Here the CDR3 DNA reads TGCAGTGCTAGAGATAAGGGCCGGCTTTCTTCGCGGACAGGGGTACTAAACTATGGCTACACCTTC. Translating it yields CSARDKGRLSSRTGVLNYGYTF.

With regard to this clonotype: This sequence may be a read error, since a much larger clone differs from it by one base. CDR3 sequence reads: CPSSPSGGRNTEAFF. In DNA, the CDR3 is TGTCCCAGCAGCCCCTCGGGGGGGAGGAACACTGAAGCTTTCTTT. The V gene is TRBV7-9, the J gene TRBJ1-1; possible D gene TRBD1, 5 bases. The CDR3 length is 15 residues. Germline assignment: CDR1 SEHNR and CDR2 FQNEAQ (reference sequence).

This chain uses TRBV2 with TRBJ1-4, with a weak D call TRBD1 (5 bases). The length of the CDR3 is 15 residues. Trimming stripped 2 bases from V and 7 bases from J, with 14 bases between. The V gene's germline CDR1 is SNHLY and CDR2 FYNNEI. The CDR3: CASSEMGSRGEKLFF. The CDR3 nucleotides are TGTGCCAGCAGTGAAATGGGTTCGAGGGGTGAAAAACTGTTTTTT.

The CDR3 loop is CASSLGDIAKNIQYF. The CDR3 region has the DNA TGTGCCAGCAGTTTAGGGGATATAGCCAAAAACATTCAGTACTTC. The chain uses TRBV27 and TRBJ2-4; unclear D gene. From germline, CDR1 is MNHEY and CDR2 SMNVEV (reference sequence). This CDR3 comprises 15 residues. Trimming took off 2 bases at V and 0 bases at J, with 8 bases between the two ends.

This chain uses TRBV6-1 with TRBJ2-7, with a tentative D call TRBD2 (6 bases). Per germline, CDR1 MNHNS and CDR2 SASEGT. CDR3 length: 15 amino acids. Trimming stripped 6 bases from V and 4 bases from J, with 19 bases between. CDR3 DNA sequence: TGTGCCAGCAGGTCCGGGGGTCTTATACCGTACGAGCAGTACTTC. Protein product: CASRSGGLIPYEQYF.

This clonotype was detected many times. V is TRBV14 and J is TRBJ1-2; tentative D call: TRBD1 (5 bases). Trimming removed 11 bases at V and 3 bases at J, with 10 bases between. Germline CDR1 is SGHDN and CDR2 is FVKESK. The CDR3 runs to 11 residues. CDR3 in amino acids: CASGRDYGYTF. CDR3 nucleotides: TGTGCCTCGGGCAGGGACTATGGCTACACCTTC. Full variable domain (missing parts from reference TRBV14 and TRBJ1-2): EAGVTQFPSHSVIEKGQTVTLRCDPISGHDNLYWYRRVMGKEIKFLLHFVKESKQDESGMPNNRFLAERTGGTYSTLKVQPAELEDSGVYFCASGRDYGYTFGSGTRLTVV.

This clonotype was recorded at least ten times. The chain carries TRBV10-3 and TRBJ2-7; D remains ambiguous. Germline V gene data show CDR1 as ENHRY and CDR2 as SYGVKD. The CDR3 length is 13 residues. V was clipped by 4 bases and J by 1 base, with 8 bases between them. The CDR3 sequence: CAISVDASYEQYF. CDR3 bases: TGTGCCATCAGTGTTGACGCGTCCTACGAGCAGTACTTC.